A selection of T cell receptor beta chains follows, all from one sample in a study of human T cells and chemical hapten exposure. Using its own MiXCR run on the RACE reads, TCRdb lists one record per CDR3 protein. The sample lists under 100,000 distinct CDR3 sequences; roughly 10% were seen once. The sequenced sample was whole blood, obtained in connection with sensitization to the hapten diphenylcyclopropenone (DPC). These receptors came from a woman in her 50s with alopecia areata. Some clones in this sample may be carry-over from other donors' samples. Both conserved end residues are trimmed from each CDR3. Each record gives: J gene, V gene, CDR3 protein.

j_call: TRBJ1-2; v_call: TRBV6-5; cdr3_aa: ASRGTPANYGYT
j_call: TRBJ2-2; v_call: TRBV9; cdr3_aa: ASSVEWGLNGELF
j_call: TRBJ1-2; v_call: TRBV7-2; cdr3_aa: ASSLAVSSYGYT
j_call: TRBJ2-7; v_call: TRBV5-1; cdr3_aa: ASSLDPGQYYEQY
j_call: TRBJ2-6; v_call: TRBV14; cdr3_aa: ASSPLTGPGANVLT
j_call: TRBJ2-1; v_call: TRBV5-4; cdr3_aa: ASSRGYSEQF
j_call: TRBJ2-6; v_call: TRBV19; cdr3_aa: ASGRGGANVLT
j_call: TRBJ1-6; v_call: TRBV10-2; cdr3_aa: ASRSRTSSYNSPLH
j_call: TRBJ2-3; v_call: TRBV7-9; cdr3_aa: ASSLEGLATDTQY
j_call: TRBJ1-6; v_call: TRBV7-9; cdr3_aa: ASSLGWTGSPLH
j_call: TRBJ2-1; v_call: TRBV12-3/TRBV12-4; cdr3_aa: ASSPSGLAGYNEQF
j_call: TRBJ2-5; v_call: TRBV29-1; cdr3_aa: SVEDPWEGRKETQY
j_call: TRBJ1-4; v_call: TRBV20-1; cdr3_aa: SASGTTNEKLF
j_call: TRBJ2-1; v_call: TRBV7-9; cdr3_aa: ASSLGVGREDYNEQF
j_call: TRBJ2-7; v_call: TRBV5-4; cdr3_aa: ASSPSGSTFREQY
j_call: TRBJ1-3; v_call: TRBV5-4; cdr3_aa: ASSSQGRRGNTIY
j_call: TRBJ2-3; v_call: TRBV24-1; cdr3_aa: ATSDWYGDTQY
j_call: TRBJ2-7; v_call: TRBV5-4; cdr3_aa: ATGLGGGLLYEQY
j_call: TRBJ2-7; v_call: TRBV29-1; cdr3_aa: ERAGEGYEQY
j_call: TRBJ2-1; v_call: TRBV5-1; cdr3_aa: ASIPRAGSYNEQF
j_call: TRBJ2-1; v_call: TRBV11-2; cdr3_aa: ASSGTSGRGGQF
j_call: TRBJ1-5; v_call: TRBV5-1; cdr3_aa: ASRGGPSGNQPQH
j_call: TRBJ2-3; v_call: TRBV11-2; cdr3_aa: ASSLWGRPTDTQY
j_call: TRBJ1-5; v_call: TRBV18; cdr3_aa: ASSPQGDQPQH
j_call: TRBJ2-1; v_call: TRBV18; cdr3_aa: ASSPTKAGGGNEQF
j_call: TRBJ2-2; v_call: TRBV29-1; cdr3_aa: GTSGTGELF
j_call: TRBJ2-1; v_call: TRBV27; cdr3_aa: ASSLWGENNEQF
j_call: TRBJ2-2; v_call: TRBV12-3/TRBV12-4; cdr3_aa: ASSWRRRTGELF
j_call: TRBJ2-4; v_call: TRBV24-1; cdr3_aa: ATSDHGTETIQY
j_call: TRBJ2-6; v_call: TRBV28; cdr3_aa: ASRESGANVLT
j_call: TRBJ2-3; v_call: TRBV12-3/TRBV12-4; cdr3_aa: ASSFAGRTDTQY
j_call: TRBJ2-7; v_call: TRBV20-1; cdr3_aa: SARALGSREQY
j_call: TRBJ1-4; v_call: TRBV6-1; cdr3_aa: ATSFEKLF
j_call: TRBJ2-1; v_call: TRBV7-2; cdr3_aa: ASSLSGSSTYNEQF
j_call: TRBJ2-7; v_call: TRBV19; cdr3_aa: ASSIDRGLSYEQY
j_call: TRBJ2-3; v_call: TRBV20-1; cdr3_aa: SARRSPDTQY
j_call: TRBJ2-5; v_call: TRBV6-6; cdr3_aa: ASSGGLAQY
j_call: TRBJ2-7; v_call: TRBV25-1; cdr3_aa: ASSIADSYEQY